This T cell receptor (beta chain) was retrieved from a study of cytomegalovirus exposure and HLA in healthy donors. The study's findings and limits: Later on, an analysis tied approximately 17,000 TCR beta sequences to HLA alleles at 0.05 false discovery rate. Available immune exposure information covered CMV serostatus only. Later analysis associated a missense DCLRE1C variant with TCR beta V- and J-gene trimming.

CDR1 is MNHNY, CDR2 SVGAGI, per germline (reference sequence). The CDR3 spans 16 residues. V gave up 4 bases and J gave up 3 bases; unmatched junction bases: 8. Details on this clone: Its target is not known.

The PCR was carried out with 60 Vbeta primers and 13 Jbeta primers. Profiled with immunoSEQ multiplex PCR; TCRdb holds only in-frame clones, not every one. The sample comprises hundreds of thousands of clones, 82% of which are singletons, and 4.5% to 7% rests with the top ten. The sequence was obtained from a man between 35 and 55 years old in good health and CMV-seropositive. Input material: PBMCs. The rearrangement links TRBV6-6 to TRBJ2-5; the match to TRBD1 covers 10 bases. CDR3 residues: CASSSPGQGTEETQYF. The CDR3 nucleotides read TGTGCCAGCAGTTCCCCGGGACAGGGGACAGAAGAGACCCAGTACTTC.